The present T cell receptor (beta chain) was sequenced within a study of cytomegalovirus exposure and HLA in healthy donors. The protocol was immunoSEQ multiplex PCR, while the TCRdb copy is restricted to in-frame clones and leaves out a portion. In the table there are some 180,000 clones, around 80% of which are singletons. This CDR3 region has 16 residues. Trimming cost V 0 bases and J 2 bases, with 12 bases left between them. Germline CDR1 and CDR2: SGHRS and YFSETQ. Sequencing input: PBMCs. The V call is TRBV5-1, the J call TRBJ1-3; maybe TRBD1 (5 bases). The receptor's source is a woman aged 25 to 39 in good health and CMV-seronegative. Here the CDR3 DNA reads TGCGCCAGCAGCTTGGAGGGGCAGGGTGCTGGAAACACCATATATTTT. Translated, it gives CASSLEGQGAGNTIYF.